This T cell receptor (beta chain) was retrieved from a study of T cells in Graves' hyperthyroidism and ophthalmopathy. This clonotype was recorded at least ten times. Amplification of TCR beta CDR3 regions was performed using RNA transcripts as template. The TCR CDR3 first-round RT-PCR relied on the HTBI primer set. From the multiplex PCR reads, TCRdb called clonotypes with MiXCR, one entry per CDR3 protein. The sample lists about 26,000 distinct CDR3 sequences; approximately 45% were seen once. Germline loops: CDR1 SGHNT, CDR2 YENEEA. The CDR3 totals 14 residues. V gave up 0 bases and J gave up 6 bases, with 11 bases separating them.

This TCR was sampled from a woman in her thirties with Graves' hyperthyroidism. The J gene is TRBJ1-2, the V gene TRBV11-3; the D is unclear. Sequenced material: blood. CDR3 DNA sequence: TGTGCCAGCAGCTTAGATCCCACGGACCATGGCTACACCTTC. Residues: CASSLDPTDHGYTF.